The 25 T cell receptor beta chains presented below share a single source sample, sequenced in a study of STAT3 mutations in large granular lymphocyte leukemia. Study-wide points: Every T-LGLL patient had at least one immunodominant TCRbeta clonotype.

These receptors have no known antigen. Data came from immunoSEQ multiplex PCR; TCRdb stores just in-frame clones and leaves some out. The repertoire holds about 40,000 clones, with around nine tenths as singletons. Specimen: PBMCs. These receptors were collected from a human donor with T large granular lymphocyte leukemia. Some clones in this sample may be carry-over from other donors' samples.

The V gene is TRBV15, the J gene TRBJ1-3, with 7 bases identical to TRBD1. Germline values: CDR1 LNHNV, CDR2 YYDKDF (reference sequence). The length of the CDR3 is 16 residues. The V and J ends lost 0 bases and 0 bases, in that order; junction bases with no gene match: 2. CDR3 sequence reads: CATSRDRGISGNTIYF. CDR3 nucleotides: TGTGCCACCAGCAGAGACAGGGGGATCTCTGGAAACACCATATATTTT.

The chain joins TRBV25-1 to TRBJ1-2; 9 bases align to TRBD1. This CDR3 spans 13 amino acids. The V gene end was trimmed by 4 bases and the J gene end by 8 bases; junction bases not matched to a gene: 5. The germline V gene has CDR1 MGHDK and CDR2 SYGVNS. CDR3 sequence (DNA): TGTGCCAGCAGTGCCGGGACAGGGAGCGGCTACACCTTC. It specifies CASSAGTGSGYTF.

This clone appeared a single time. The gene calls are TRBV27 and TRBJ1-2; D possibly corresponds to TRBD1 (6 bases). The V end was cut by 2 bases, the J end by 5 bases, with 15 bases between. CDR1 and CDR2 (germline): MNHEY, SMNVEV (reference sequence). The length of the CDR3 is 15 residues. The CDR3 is CASSLDSGRGYGYTF. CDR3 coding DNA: TGTGCCAGCAGTTTAGATTCGGGCAGGGGATATGGCTACACCTTC.

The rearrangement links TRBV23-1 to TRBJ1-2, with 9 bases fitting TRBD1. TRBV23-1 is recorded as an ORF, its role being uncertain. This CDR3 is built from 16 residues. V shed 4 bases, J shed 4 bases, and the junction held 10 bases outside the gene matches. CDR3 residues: CASSLDRGTGRYGYTF. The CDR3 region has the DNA TGCGCCAGCAGTCTTGACAGGGGGACCGGACGCTATGGCTACACCTTC.

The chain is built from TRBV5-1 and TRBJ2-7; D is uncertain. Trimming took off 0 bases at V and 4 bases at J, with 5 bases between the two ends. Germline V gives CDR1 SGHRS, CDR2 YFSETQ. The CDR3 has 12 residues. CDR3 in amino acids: CASSLVPYEQYF. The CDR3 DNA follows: TGCGCCAGCAGCTTGGTCCCGTACGAGCAGTACTTC.

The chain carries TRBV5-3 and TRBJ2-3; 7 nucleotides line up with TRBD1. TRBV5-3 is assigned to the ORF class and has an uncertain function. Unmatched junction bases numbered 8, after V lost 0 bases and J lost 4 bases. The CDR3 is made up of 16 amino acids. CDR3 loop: CARSLEQGRRADTQYF. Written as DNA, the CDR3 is TGTGCCAGAAGCTTGGAACAGGGGAGAAGGGCAGATACGCAGTATTTT.

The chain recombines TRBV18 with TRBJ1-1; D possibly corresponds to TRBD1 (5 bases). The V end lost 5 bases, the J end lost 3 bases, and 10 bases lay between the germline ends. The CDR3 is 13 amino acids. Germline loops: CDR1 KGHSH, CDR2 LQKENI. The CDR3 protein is CASSSTGDTEAFF. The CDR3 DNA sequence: TGTGCCAGCTCATCCACAGGAGACACTGAAGCTTTCTTT. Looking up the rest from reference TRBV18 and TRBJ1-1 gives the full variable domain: NAGVMQNPRHLVRRRGQEARLRCSPMKGHSHVYWYRQLPEEGLKFMVYLQKENIIDESGMPKERFSAEFPKEGPSILRIQQVVRGDSAAYFCASSSTGDTEAFFGQGTRLTVV.

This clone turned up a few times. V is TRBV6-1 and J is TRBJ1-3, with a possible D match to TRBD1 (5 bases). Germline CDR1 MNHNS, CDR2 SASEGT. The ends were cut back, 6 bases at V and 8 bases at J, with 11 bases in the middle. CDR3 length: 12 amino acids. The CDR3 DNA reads TGTGCCAGCAGGCGGGGGGAAGACACCATATATTTT. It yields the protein CASRRGEDTIYF.

CDR3 amino acids: CATRRDSDTGELFF. The CDR3, as DNA: TGTGCCACCCGCCGGGACAGTGACACCGGGGAGCTGTTTTTT. The genes are TRBV5-4 and TRBJ2-2; 7 bases line up with TRBD1. The germline gives CDR1 SGHNT, CDR2 YYREEE (reference sequence). CDR3 size: 14 residues. The ends lost 9 bases at V and 3 bases at J; junction bases unmatched: 8.

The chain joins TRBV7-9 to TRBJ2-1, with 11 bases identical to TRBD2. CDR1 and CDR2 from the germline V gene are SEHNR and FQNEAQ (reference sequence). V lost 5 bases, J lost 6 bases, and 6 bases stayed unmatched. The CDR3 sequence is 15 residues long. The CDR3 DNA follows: TGTGCCAGCAGCCGTAGCGGGGGGGCTGGCAATGAGCAGTTCTTC. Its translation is CASSRSGGAGNEQFF.

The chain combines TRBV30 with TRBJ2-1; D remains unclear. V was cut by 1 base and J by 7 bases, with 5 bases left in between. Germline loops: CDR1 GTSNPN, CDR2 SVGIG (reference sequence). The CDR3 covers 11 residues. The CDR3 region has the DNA TGTGCCTGGAGTGCAAGGAATGAGCAGTTCTTC. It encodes CAWSARNEQFF. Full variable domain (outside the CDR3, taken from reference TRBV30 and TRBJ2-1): SQTIHQWPATLVQPVGSPLSLECTVEGTSNPNLYWYRQAAGRGLQLLFYSVGIGQISSEVPQNLSASRPQDRQFILSSKKLLLSDSGFYLCAWSARNEQFFGPGTRLTVL.

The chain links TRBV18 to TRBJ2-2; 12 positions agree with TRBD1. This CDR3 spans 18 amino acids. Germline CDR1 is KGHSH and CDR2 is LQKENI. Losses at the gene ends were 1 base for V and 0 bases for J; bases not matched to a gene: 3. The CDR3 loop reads CASSPRGQGAANTGELFF. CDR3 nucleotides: TGTGCCAGCTCACCACGGGGACAGGGGGCGGCGAACACCGGGGAGCTGTTTTTT.

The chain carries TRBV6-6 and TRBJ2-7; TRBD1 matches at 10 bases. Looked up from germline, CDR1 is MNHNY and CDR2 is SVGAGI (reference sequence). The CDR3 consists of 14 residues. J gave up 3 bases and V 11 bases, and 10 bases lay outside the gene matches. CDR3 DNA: TGTGCCGGCGCACATGGACAGGGGGGCTACGAGCAGTACTTC. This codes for CAGAHGQGGYEQYF.

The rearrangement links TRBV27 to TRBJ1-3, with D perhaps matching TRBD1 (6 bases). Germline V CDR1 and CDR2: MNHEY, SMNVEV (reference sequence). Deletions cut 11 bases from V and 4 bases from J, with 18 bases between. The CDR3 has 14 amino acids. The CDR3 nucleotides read TGTGCCTCGCGGGGGGGCTTGGAAGGAAACACCATATATTTT. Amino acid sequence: CASRGGLEGNTIYF.

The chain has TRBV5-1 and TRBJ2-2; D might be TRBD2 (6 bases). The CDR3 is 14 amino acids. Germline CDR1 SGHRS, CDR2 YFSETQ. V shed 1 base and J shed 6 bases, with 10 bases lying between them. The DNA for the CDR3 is TGCGCCAGCAGCTTGTTGACTAGGGCCGGGGAGCTGTTTTTT. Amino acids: CASSLLTRAGELFF.

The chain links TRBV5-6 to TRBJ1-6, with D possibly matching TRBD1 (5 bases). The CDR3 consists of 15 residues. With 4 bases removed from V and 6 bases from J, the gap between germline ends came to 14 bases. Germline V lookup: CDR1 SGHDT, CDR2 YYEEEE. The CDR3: CASSLVGDFNSPLHF. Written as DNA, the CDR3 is TGTGCCAGCAGCCTGGTAGGGGACTTTAATTCACCCCTCCACTTT.

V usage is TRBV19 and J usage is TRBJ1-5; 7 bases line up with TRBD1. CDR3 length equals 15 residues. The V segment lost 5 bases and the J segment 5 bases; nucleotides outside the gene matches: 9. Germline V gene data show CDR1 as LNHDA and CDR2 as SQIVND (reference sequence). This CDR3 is CASSPGGTLYQPQHF. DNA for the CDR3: TGTGCCAGTAGTCCAGGGGGGACACTATATCAGCCCCAGCATTTT. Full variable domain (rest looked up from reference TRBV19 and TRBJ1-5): DGGITQSPKYLFRKEGQNVTLSCEQNLNHDAMYWYRQDPGQGLRLIYYSQIVNDFQKGDIAEGYSVSREKKESFPLTVTSAQKNPTAFYLCASSPGGTLYQPQHFGDGTRLSIL.

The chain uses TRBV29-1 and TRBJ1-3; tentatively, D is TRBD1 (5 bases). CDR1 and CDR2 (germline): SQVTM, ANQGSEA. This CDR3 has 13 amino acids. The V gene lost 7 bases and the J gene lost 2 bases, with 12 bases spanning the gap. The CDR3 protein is CSAGPRAGNTIYF. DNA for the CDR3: TGCAGCGCCGGCCCCAGGGCTGGAAACACCATATATTTT.

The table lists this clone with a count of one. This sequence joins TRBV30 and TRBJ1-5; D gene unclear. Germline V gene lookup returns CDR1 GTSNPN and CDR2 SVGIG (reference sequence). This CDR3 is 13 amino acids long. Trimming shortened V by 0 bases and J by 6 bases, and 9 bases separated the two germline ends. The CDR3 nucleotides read TGTGCCTGGAGTGTAGAGCGGAGTCAGCCCCAGCATTTT. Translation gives CAWSVERSQPQHF.

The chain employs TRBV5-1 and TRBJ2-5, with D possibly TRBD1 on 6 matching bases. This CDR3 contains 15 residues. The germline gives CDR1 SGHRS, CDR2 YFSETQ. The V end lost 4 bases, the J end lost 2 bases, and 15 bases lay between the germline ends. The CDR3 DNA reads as TGCGCCAGCAGCCCGAGGGGACACATACAAGAGACCCAGTACTTC. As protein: CASSPRGHIQETQYF.

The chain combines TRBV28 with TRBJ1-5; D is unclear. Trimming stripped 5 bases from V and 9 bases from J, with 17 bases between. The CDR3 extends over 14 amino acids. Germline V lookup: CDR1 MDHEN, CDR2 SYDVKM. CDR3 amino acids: CASSPRGLIGPQHF. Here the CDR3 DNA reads TGTGCCAGCAGTCCCCGAGGGTTGATCGGGCCCCAGCATTTT.

CDR3 nucleotides: TGCAGCGTGGTGGACGCAAACTTCTATGGCTACACCTTC. Protein product: CSVVDANFYGYTF. The V call is TRBV29-1, the J call TRBJ1-2; the D is unclear. V lost 6 bases and J lost 4, with 15 bases in between. CDR1 is SQVTM and CDR2 is ANQGSEA in the germline V gene. The CDR3 covers 13 residues.

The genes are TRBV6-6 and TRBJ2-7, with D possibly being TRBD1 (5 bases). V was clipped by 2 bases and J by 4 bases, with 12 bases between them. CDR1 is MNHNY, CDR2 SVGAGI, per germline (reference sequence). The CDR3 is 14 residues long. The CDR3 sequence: CASSYGRGKYEQYV. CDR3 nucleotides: TGTGCCAGCAGTTACGGAAGGGGAAAGTACGAGCAGTACGTC.

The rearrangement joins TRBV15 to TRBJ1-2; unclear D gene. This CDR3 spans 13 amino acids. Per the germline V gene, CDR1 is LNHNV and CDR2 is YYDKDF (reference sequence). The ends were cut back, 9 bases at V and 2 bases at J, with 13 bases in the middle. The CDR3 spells CATTPGLNYGYTF. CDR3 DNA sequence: TGTGCCACGACTCCCGGGTTAAACTATGGCTACACCTTC.

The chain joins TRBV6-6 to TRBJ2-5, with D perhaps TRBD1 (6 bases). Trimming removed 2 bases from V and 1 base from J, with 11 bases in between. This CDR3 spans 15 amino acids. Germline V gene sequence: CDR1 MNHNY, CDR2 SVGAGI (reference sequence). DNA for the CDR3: TGTGCCAGCAGTTACACCCTGACAGGCCAAGAGACCCAGTACTTC. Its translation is CASSYTLTGQETQYF.